The 18 T cell receptor beta chains given below trace back to one sample, sequenced in a study of T cells in Graves' hyperthyroidism and ophthalmopathy. The CDR3 regions of TCR beta were amplified from RNA transcripts. When the TCR CDR3 underwent first-round RT-PCR, the HTBI primer set was used. TCRdb re-analysed the multiplex PCR reads in MiXCR, keeping a single row per CDR3 protein. Of 200,000 to 300,000 distinct CDR3 sequences detected, less than 20% appear once; the ten largest clones hold about 30%. Sequencing was performed on blood. The receptors originated from a woman aged 18 to 35 with Graves' ophthalmopathy.

This clonotype was picked up many times. The chain uses TRBV12-3 or TRBV12-4 and TRBJ1-3; a possible D gene is TRBD1 (5 bases). This CDR3 region has 14 residues. Trimming removed 6 bases from V and 2 bases from J, with 11 bases in between. The DNA of the CDR3 is TGTGCCAGCAGACCTGGAGGGGCTGGAAACACCATATATTTT. Amino acids: CASRPGGAGNTIYF.

There are many counts of this clonotype. The chain couples TRBV7-3 to TRBJ2-1; the D is unclear. Germline V gene data show CDR1 as SGHTA and CDR2 as FQGTGA. V shed 1 base and J shed 6 bases, with 13 bases lying between them. The CDR3 extends over 15 amino acids. In nucleotides, the CDR3 is TGTGCCAGCAGCTTAATCCAGGTCCCGAGCAATGAGCAGTTCTTC. The encoded protein is CASSLIQVPSNEQFF.

This clonotype has at least ten counts. The CDR3 sequence: CSALRGGGGEQFF. For the CDR3, the DNA is TGCAGCGCCTTGCGGGGTGGGGGCGGTGAGCAGTTCTTC. This chain connects TRBV29-1 to TRBJ2-1, with D possibly called TRBD1 or TRBD2 (6 bases each). The V end was cut by 7 bases, the J end by 9 bases, with 19 bases between. Germline loops: CDR1 SQVTM, CDR2 ANQGSEA. CDR3 length: 13 residues.

This clonotype appeared many times. This chain links TRBV11-2 with TRBJ2-1, with D maybe TRBD1 (5 bases). Germline loops: CDR1 SGHAT, CDR2 FQNNGV. With 0 bases removed from V and 7 bases from J, the gap between germline ends came to 7 bases. CDR3 length: 13 residues. For the CDR3, the DNA is TGTGCCAGCAGCTTAGAGTACAGGAATGAGCAGTTCTTC. This gives the protein CASSLEYRNEQFF.

This clonotype came up a few times. CDR3 loop: CASSLDRDRTYNEQFF. CDR3 nucleotides: TGTGCCAGCAGCTTGGACCGGGACAGAACTTACAATGAGCAGTTCTTC. This chain uses TRBV5-6 with TRBJ2-1, with 7 bases that match TRBD1. Germline V gene sequence: CDR1 SGHDT, CDR2 YYEEEE. Germline trimming cut 0 bases from V and 4 bases from J; bases unmatched to any gene: 7. The CDR3 covers 16 residues.

The V call is TRBV29-1, the J call TRBJ2-3; 12 positions match TRBD2. CDR1 SQVTM and CDR2 ANQGSEA come from the germline V gene. After removal of 1 base from V and 0 bases from J, the junction contained 2 bases not matched to a gene. The CDR3 consists of 16 residues. CDR3 nucleotides: TGCAGCGTTGAAGGCGGGACTAGCGGGAGCACAGATACGCAGTATTTT. Its protein is CSVEGGTSGSTDTQYF.

This clonotype showed up many times. V and J are TRBV7-9 and TRBJ2-2, with D uncertain. Looked up from germline, CDR1 is SEHNR and CDR2 is FQNEAQ (reference sequence). V was clipped by 3 bases and J by 4 bases, with 9 bases between them. The CDR3 sequence is 14 residues long. CDR3 amino acids: CASSFSRITGELFF. The CDR3 nucleotides read TGTGCCAGCAGCTTTAGTCGTATCACCGGGGAGCTGTTTTTT.

In this sample, this clonotype turned up a few times. The V gene is TRBV19, the J gene TRBJ1-2; 7 positions match TRBD1. This CDR3 is 15 amino acids long. The V gene end was trimmed by 6 bases and the J gene end by 5 bases; junction bases not matched to a gene: 12. Germline V lookup: CDR1 LNHDA, CDR2 SQIVND (reference sequence). CDR3 loop: CASSLHLGQAYGYTF. The DNA for the CDR3 is TGTGCCAGTAGCCTCCACCTAGGACAGGCATATGGCTACACCTTC.

This clonotype was recorded many times. The V and J genes are TRBV5-5 and TRBJ1-5; D may be TRBD1 (5 bases). From germline, CDR1 is SGHKS and CDR2 YYEKEE (reference sequence). The CDR3 length is 15 residues. Trimming removed 0 bases from V and 1 base from J, with 8 bases in between. The CDR3 nucleotides read TGTGCCAGCAGCTTGGGCGGGGCAAGCAATCAGCCCCAGCATTTT. Protein sequence: CASSLGGASNQPQHF.

This chain uses TRBV28 with TRBJ2-1; 13 bases map to TRBD2. The CDR3 covers 22 residues. The V gene end was trimmed by 5 bases and the J gene end by 3 bases; junction bases not matched to a gene: 22. The germline V gene has CDR1 MDHEN and CDR2 SYDVKM. The CDR3 here is CASSPFWVNLWRLAGGYNEQFF. The CDR3 coding sequence is TGTGCCAGCAGTCCTTTCTGGGTGAACTTGTGGAGACTAGCGGGAGGCTACAATGAGCAGTTCTTC.

The chain recombines TRBV7-9 with TRBJ2-7, with TRBD2 matching over 16 bases. The V segment lost 1 base and the J segment 4 bases; nucleotides outside the gene matches: 10. This CDR3 is 19 amino acids long. The germline V gene has CDR1 SEHNR and CDR2 FQNEAQ (reference sequence). CDR3 sequence: CASSLGWGTSGRAVYEQYF. The CDR3 DNA follows: TGTGCCAGCAGCTTAGGCTGGGGGACTAGCGGGAGGGCCGTGTACGAGCAGTACTTC.

The chain is built from TRBV20-1 and TRBJ2-2, with 11 bases fitting TRBD2. This CDR3 contains 14 residues. The germline V gene encodes CDR1 DFQATT and CDR2 SNEGSKA (reference sequence). The ends lost 6 bases at V and 5 bases at J; junction bases unmatched: 5. The DNA for the CDR3 is TGCAGTGCCGTGACTAGCGGGGCGACCGGGGAGCTGTTTTTT. Translation: CSAVTSGATGELFF.

This clonotype was seen ten or more times. The chain carries TRBV20-1 and TRBJ1-5; no clear D gene. From germline, CDR1 is DFQATT and CDR2 SNEGSKA (reference sequence). V was trimmed by 3 bases and J by 3 bases, leaving 9 bases between them. The length of the CDR3 is 13 residues. The CDR3 spells CSARTASNQPQHF. The CDR3, as DNA: TGCAGTGCTAGGACGGCCTCCAATCAGCCCCAGCATTTT.

This clonotype was recorded at least ten times. The chain links TRBV29-1 to TRBJ2-3; 11 positions match TRBD1. CDR1 is SQVTM and CDR2 is ANQGSEA in the germline V gene. V lost 7 bases and J lost 3; bases outside the gene matches: 6. The CDR3 consists of 14 residues. The CDR3 loop reads CSGGTGGPTDTQYF. The CDR3, as DNA: TGCAGCGGCGGGACAGGGGGTCCTACAGATACGCAGTATTTT.

This clonotype was observed at least ten times. This chain joins TRBV27 and TRBJ2-7; the D gene is possibly TRBD2 (8 bases). Trimming stripped 2 bases from V and 4 bases from J, with 21 bases between. Germline lookup yields CDR1 MNHEY and CDR2 SMNVEV (reference sequence). CDR3 length: 17 residues. The CDR3 nucleotides are TGTGCCAGCAGTTTAAGGGGGCGGCGGGAGGAGGGATACGAGCAGTACTTC. Translated, it gives CASSLRGRREEGYEQYF.

This clonotype occurred many times. The CDR3 is CASSRTGRLNSEAFF. CDR3 bases: TGTGCCAGCAGCCGGACGGGACGTTTAAATTCTGAAGCTTTCTTT. The V call is TRBV14, the J call TRBJ1-1; the D gene is possibly TRBD1 (5 bases). CDR1 and CDR2 (germline): SGHDN, FVKESK. The CDR3 is 15 residues long. Between the trimmed V and J ends, which lost 4 bases and 6 bases, there was a span of 18 bases.

This clonotype has a count of ten or more. V is TRBV2 and J is TRBJ2-1; D may be TRBD2 (6 bases). This CDR3 has 13 residues. Trimming removed 4 bases from V and 5 bases from J, with 9 bases in between. CDR1 is SNHLY and CDR2 is FYNNEI in the germline V gene. CDR3 in amino acids: CASSVLANNEQFF. The CDR3 region has the DNA TGTGCCAGCAGTGTGCTAGCGAACAATGAGCAGTTCTTC.

This clonotype has at least ten counts. J is TRBJ1-1 and V is TRBV18, with 10 bases aligning to TRBD1. This CDR3 has 12 amino acids. V shed 3 bases and J 13 bases; nucleotides not matched to a gene: 5. Germline CDR1 reads KGHSH; CDR2 reads LQKENI. The CDR3 region is CASSPGQGLDFF. The DNA of the CDR3 is TGTGCCAGCTCACCGGGACAGGGGTTGGATTTCTTT.